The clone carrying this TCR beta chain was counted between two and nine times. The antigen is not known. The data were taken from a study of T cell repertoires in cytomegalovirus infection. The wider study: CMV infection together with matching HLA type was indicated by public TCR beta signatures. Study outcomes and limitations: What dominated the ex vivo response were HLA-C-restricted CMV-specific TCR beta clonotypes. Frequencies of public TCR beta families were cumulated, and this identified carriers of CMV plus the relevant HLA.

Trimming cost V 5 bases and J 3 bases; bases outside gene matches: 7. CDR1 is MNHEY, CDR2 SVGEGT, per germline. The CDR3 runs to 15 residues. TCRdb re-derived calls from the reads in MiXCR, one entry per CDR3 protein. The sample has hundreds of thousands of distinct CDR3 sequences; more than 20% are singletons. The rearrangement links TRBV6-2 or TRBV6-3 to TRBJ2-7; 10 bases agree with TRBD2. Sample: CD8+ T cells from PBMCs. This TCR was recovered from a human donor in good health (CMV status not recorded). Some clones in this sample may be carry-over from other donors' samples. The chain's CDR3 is CASSTLAGELYEQYV. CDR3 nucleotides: TGTGCCAGCAGTACCCTAGCGGGGGAGCTCTACGAGCAGTACGTC.